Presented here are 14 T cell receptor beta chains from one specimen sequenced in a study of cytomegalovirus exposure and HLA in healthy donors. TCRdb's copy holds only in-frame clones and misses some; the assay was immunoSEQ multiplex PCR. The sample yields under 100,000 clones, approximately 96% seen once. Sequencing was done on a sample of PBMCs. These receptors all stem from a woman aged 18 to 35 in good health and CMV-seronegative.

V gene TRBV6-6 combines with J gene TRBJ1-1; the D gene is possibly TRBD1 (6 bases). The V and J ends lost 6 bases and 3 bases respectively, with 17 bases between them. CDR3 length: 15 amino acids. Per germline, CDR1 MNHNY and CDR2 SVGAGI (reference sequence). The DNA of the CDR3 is TGTGCCAGCAGACGGGCAGGGGAAGTGTACACTGAAGCTTTCTTT. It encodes CASRRAGEVYTEAFF.

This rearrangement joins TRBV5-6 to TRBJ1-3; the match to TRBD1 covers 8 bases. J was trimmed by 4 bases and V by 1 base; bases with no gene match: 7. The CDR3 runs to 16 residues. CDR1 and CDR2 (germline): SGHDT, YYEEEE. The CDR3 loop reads CASSLWQGASGNTIYF. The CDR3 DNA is TGTGCCAGCAGCTTGTGGCAGGGGGCGTCCGGAAACACCATATATTTT. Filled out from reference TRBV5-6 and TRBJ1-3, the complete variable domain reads DAGVTQSPTHLIKTRGQQVTLRCSPKSGHDTVSWYQQALGQGPQFIFQYYEEEERQRGNFPDRFSGHQFPNYSSELNVNALLLGDSALYLCASSLWQGASGNTIYFGEGSWLTVV.

The CDR3 DNA sequence: TGTGCCAGCAGTACCCGGACTAGCGGGAGGTATGAGACCCAGTACTTC. Residues: CASSTRTSGRYETQYF. This chain links TRBV27 with TRBJ2-5, with 14 nucleotides matching TRBD2. V gave up 5 bases and J gave up 5 bases; unmatched junction bases: 7. Germline V gene data show CDR1 as MNHEY and CDR2 as SMNVEV (reference sequence). This CDR3 has 16 residues.

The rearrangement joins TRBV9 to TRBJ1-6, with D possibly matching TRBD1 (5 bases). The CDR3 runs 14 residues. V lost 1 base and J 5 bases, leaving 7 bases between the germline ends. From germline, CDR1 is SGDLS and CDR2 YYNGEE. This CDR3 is CASSVWGDNSPLHF. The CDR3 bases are TGTGCCAGCAGCGTATGGGGGGATAATTCACCCCTCCACTTT.

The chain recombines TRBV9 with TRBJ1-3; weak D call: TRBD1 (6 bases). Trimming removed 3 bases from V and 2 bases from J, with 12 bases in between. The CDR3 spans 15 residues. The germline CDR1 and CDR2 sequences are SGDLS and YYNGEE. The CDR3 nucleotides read TGTGCCAGCAGCGAGGGCGAGGGGGCTGGAAACACCATATATTTT. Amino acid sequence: CASSEGEGAGNTIYF.

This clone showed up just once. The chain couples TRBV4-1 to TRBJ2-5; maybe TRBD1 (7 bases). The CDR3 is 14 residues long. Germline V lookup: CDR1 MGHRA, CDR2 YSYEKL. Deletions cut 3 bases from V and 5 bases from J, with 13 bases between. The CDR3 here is CASSHPGGRETQYF. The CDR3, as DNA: TGCGCCAGCAGCCACCCAGGGGGGCGGGAGACCCAGTACTTC.

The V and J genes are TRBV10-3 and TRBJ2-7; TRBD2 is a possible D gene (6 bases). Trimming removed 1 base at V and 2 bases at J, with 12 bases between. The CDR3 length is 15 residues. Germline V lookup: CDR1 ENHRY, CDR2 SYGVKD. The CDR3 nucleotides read TGTGCCATCAGTGAGTTTAGCGGAGCCCCCTACGAGCAGTACTTC. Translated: CAISEFSGAPYEQYF.

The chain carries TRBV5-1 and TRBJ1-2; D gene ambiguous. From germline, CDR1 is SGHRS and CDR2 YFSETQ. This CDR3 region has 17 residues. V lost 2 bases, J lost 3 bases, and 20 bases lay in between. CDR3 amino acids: CASSFPEDRAFDYGYTF. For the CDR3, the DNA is TGCGCCAGCAGCTTTCCAGAGGATAGAGCTTTTGACTATGGCTACACCTTC.

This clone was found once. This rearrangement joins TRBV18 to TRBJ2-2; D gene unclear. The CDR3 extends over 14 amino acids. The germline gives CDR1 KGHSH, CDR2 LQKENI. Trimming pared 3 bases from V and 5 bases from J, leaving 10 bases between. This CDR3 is CASSPNEVTGELFF. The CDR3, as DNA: TGTGCCAGCTCACCTAACGAGGTTACCGGGGAGCTGTTTTTT.

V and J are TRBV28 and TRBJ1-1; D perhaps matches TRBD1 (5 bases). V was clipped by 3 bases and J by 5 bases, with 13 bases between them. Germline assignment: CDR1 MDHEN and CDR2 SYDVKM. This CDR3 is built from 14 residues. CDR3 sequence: CASSFAGRGTEAFF. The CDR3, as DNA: TGTGCCAGCAGTTTTGCTGGCCGGGGGACTGAAGCTTTCTTT.

The CDR3 reads CASSPVAQGNTGELFF. The CDR3 DNA follows: TGTGCCAGCAGCCCTGTGGCTCAGGGGAACACCGGGGAGCTGTTTTTT. The genes are TRBV5-6 and TRBJ2-2; possibly TRBD1 for D (5 bases). V lost 4 bases, J lost 1 base, and 14 bases lay in between. Germline CDR1 reads SGHDT; CDR2 reads YYEEEE. This CDR3 contains 16 residues.

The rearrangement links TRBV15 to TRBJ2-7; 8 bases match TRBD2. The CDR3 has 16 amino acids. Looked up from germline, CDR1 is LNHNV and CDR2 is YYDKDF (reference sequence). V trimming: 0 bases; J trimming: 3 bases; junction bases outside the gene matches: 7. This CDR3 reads CATSRDFSAGDYEQYF. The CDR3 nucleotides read TGTGCCACCAGCAGAGATTTTTCAGCGGGAGACTACGAGCAGTACTTC.

Here the CDR3 reads CAWETGGLLDTQYF. For the CDR3, the DNA is TGTGCCTGGGAAACAGGGGGCCTCTTAGATACGCAGTATTTT. The J gene is TRBJ2-3, the V gene TRBV30; the match to TRBD1 covers 9 bases. The germline CDR1 and CDR2 sequences are GTSNPN and SVGIG (reference sequence). V shed 5 bases, J shed 5 bases, and the junction held 8 bases outside the gene matches. The CDR3 runs to 14 residues.

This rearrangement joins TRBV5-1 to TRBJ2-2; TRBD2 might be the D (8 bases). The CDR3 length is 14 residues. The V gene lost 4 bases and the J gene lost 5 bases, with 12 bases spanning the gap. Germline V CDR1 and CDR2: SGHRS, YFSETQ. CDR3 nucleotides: TGCGCCAGCAGCGTAGCGGGACAGACCGGGGAGCTGTTTTTT. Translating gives CASSVAGQTGELFF.